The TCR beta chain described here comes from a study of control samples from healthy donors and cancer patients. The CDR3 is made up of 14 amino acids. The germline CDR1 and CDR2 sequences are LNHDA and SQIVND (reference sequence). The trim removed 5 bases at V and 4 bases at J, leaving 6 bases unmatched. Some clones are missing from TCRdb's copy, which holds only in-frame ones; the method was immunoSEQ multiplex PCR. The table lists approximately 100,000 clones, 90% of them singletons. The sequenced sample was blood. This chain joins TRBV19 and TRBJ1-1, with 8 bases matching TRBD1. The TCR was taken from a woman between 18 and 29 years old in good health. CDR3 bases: TGTGCCAGTAGTGTGACAGGGGATAGCACTGAAGCTTTCTTT. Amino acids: CASSVTGDSTEAFF. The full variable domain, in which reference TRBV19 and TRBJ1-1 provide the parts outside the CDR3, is DGGITQSPKYLFRKEGQNVTLSCEQNLNHDAMYWYRQDPGQGLRLIYYSQIVNDFQKGDIAEGYSVSREKKESFPLTVTSAQKNPTAFYLCASSVTGDSTEAFFGQGTRLTVV.